This note documents a single TCR beta chain sequence. This clonotype was counted ten times or more. Its recognized antigen is unknown. No base-level quality is on record; no much larger clone is a single base apart. The sample comes from a study of neurological immune-mediated disorders (dated by TCRdb to the late 2010s). For context, the study as a whole: Peripheral blood TCR-beta repertoires from patients with HTLV-I-associated myelopathy (HAM/TSP), patients with multiple sclerosis, and healthy controls were compared in the study using UMI-based sequencing. Longitudinal samples, technical triplicates and paired sorted CD4+ and CD8+ T-cell subsets, alongside PBMC samples, were included among the 106 TCR-beta libraries. The cohort comprised roughly 69 subjects: about 15 HAM/TSP patients, 34 multiple sclerosis patients and approximately 20 healthy controls. Overall study results and their limits: Across subjects, expanded clones never shared an identical CDR3 amino acid sequence, which suggests that the TCR-beta repertoires in every group were private. TCR clonal expansion was greatest in HAM/TSP patients and smallest in MS patients, who ranked below even healthy controls.

cDNA was synthesized by template-switch 5'RACE using a primer with a 10-nucleotide random unique molecular identifier that tagged each TCR transcript. Every sequencing run covered 15-18 subjects and yielded more than 200 million TCR-beta sequences. Total RNA was extracted with the RNeasy kit. The KAPA Real-time Library Amplification kit was used to amplify TCR-beta VDJ regions with primers for the TCR constant region and the 5'RACE anchor. A first PCR added sample indexes and Illumina adaptors, after which a second PCR increased the library yield. After purification with Ampure beads, the TCR product of roughly 650 bp was size-selected on a 2% E-gel SizeSelection system. Before pooling, libraries had their quality checked on a Bioanalyzer, their concentration measured with Qubit, and their quantity determined with the Kapa Library Quantification kit. Paired-end 2 x 150 bp sequencing of the libraries was performed on an Illumina HiSeq 2500. To increase sequence diversity, about 24-32% phiX was spiked into each library pool. In the original analysis: The UMI-based MiGEC pipeline processed quality-filtered reads and removed over 85% of raw TCR sequences during error correction. VDJ genes were aligned to IMGT germline references, and each clonotype was defined by a unique CDR3 amino acid sequence together with V-J genes. Clonal expansion, Shannon diversity and CDR3 relatedness were evaluated with VDJtools (CalcPairwiseDistances, ClusterSamples), while phylogenetic trees were built in CLCbio workbench. Clones with at least 8 unique UMIs were defined as expanded, with this threshold being based on coefficient-of-variation modelling across technical triplicates. TCRdb applied fastp at Q25 and MiXCR to the public reads, then kept only in-frame beta chains. CDR3 protein duplicates are merged, each entry listing the most common genes and DNA. None of the V and J calls come from the authors' own analysis; TCRdb made them. Present in this sample are tens of thousands of distinct CDR3 sequences, more than 5% of which were seen just once. The top ten clones comprise about 0.6% of the sample.

CDR3 length: 15 amino acids, cysteine to phenylalanine. The retained sequence is limited to the CDR3, 45 bases, with the frame set at the first base. V loses 7 bases of germline sequence and J loses 0 bases, and the interval between the two ends is 14 bases. CDR1 SGHRS and CDR2 YFSETQ are derived from the germline V gene. Blood bank volunteers in Maryland, USA served as the healthy controls. TCR libraries for sorted subsets were made from roughly 950,000 sorted CD4+ or CD8+ T cells. PBMCs were separated from peripheral blood using Ficoll-Hypaque density gradient centrifugation and then cryopreserved in liquid nitrogen. Paired sorted CD4+ and CD8+ subsets came from healthy controls, HAM/TSP patients and MS patients.

Sequenced: CD4+ T cells from blood. The TCR originated in a woman in her thirties or forties in good health. The rearranged chain carries TRBV5-1 and TRBJ2-1; perhaps TRBD1 is the D gene, with 6 bases matching. The nucleotides are TGCGCCAGCGGACCCGGGACAAGCTCCTACAATGAGCAGTTCTTC. Its translation is CASGPGTSSYNEQFF.